This entry lists 3 T cell receptor beta chains sequenced from one sample in a study of PD-L1 blockade in urothelial cancer. This table comes from immunoSEQ multiplex PCR, and its TCRdb copy is limited to in-frame clones, with some not included. The data contain some 51,000 clones, approximately 86% of them singletons. This material consisted of PBMCs, taken around atezolizumab (anti-PD-L1) treatment. The origin of the receptors is a man between 60 and 70 years old with urothelial cancer.

The DNA of the CDR3 is TGTGCCAGCAGCTTGCGCGGGAGCCAAGAGACCCAGTACTTC. Protein sequence: CASSLRGSQETQYF. The chain uses TRBV7-9 and TRBJ2-5; 7 bases fit TRBD2. The CDR3 is 14 amino acids. After removal of 3 bases from V and 1 base from J, the junction contained 2 bases not matched to a gene. Germline CDR1 and CDR2: SEHNR and FQNEAQ (reference sequence).

This chain joins TRBV5-1 and TRBJ1-6; no definite D call. The CDR3 totals 15 residues. V was pared by 0 bases and J by 2 bases, with 6 bases between. The germline V gene encodes CDR1 SGHRS and CDR2 YFSETQ. The CDR3 nucleotides are TGCGCCAGCAGCTTGGATAGCCCCTATAATTCACCCCTCCACTTT. It codes for CASSLDSPYNSPLHF.

CDR3 sequence reads: CASSLSTRRWGEQYF. The CDR3 nucleotides are TGTGCCAGCAGTTTATCGACCCGGAGGTGGGGCGAGCAGTACTTC. The chain carries TRBV27 and TRBJ2-7, with D perhaps matching TRBD2 (5 bases). From germline, CDR1 is MNHEY and CDR2 SMNVEV (reference sequence). CDR3 length: 15 amino acids. V lost 0 bases and J lost 6, with 15 bases in between.